A single T cell receptor beta chain is shown here with its context. Antigen: not known. The entry originates in a study of cytomegalovirus exposure and HLA in healthy donors. General study results and limits: CMV serostatus stood as the only immune exposure information on hand. Analyzed later, association rates of TCRs varied across HLA loci, with DRB1 most and HLA-C fewest.

PCR was performed using 60 Vbeta and 13 Jbeta primers. Using immunoSEQ multiplex PCR, the repertoire was profiled, and TCRdb retains in-frame clones only, with some absent. The sample has about 120,000 clones, approximately 80% seen once; the top ten hold 7.5% to 10%. This CDR3 comprises 12 residues. The V and J ends lost 7 bases and 2 bases respectively, with 11 bases between them. CDR1 and CDR2 (germline): SQVTM, ANQGSEA. The sequenced sample was PBMCs. The rearrangement joins TRBV29-1 to TRBJ1-2; possible D gene TRBD1, 5 bases. This TCR was sampled from a female donor in good health and CMV-seropositive. As DNA, the CDR3 is TGCAGCGCCAAGGGGCAGAACTATGGCTACACCTTC. It encodes CSAKGQNYGYTF.